In its sample, the clone carrying this T cell receptor (beta chain) was seen many times. Its antigen is unknown. Trimming cost V 3 bases and J 1 base; bases outside gene matches: 4. The CDR3 loop spans 15 amino acids. Per the germline V gene, CDR1 is KGHDR and CDR2 is SFDVKD. The sample comes from a study of regulatory T cells in long-lasting Graves disease. Findings and caveats of the study: Lower TCR diversity was seen in persistent Graves' patients than in newly diagnosed ones. Preferential use of TRBV28, TRBJ1-2 and TRBJ2-5 was seen in persistent disease.

Time point here: persistent/refractory GD, antithyroid drugs over 5 years with positive TRAb. Isolated PBMC RNA provided the starting material for the TCR library. Library construction for TCR beta used iRepertoire HTBI primers and Arm-PCR of CDR3 regions. TCRdb reanalysed the multiplex PCR reads using MiXCR and keeps one entry per CDR3 protein. Counted here are 450,000 or so distinct CDR3 sequences, under 25% occurring once; the ten biggest clones make up 13%. The sample was peripheral blood mononuclear cells (PBMCs), taken when the disease was refractory, from a patient treated with antithyroid drugs. The sequence was collected from a female donor with Graves disease. The chain has TRBV24-1 and TRBJ1-1; the match to TRBD1 covers 7 bases. This CDR3 is CATSDPRTGNTEAFF. CDR3 nucleotide sequence: TGTGCCACCAGTGATCCCCGGACAGGGAACACTGAAGCTTTCTTT.